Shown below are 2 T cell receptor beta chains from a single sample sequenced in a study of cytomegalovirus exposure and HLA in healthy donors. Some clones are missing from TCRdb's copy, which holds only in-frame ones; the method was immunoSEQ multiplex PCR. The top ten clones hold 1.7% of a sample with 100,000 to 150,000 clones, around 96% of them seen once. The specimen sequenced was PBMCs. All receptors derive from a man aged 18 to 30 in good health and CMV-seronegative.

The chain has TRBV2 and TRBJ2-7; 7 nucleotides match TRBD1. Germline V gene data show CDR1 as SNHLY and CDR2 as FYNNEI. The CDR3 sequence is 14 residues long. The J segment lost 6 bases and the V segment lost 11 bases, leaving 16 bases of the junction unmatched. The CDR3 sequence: CAFSPRDSRREQYF. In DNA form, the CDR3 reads TGTGCCTTTTCTCCTAGGGACAGCCGCCGCGAGCAGTACTTC.

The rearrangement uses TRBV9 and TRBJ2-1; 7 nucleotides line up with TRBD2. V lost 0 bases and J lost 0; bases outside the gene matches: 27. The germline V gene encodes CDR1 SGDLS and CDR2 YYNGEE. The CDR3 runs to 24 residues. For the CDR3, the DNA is TGTGCCAGCAGCGTAGGGCAGGGAGGGGTTCGAGCCCATAACTCAAAAAGCTCCTACAATGAGCAGTTCTTC. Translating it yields CASSVGQGGVRAHNSKSSYNEQFF.